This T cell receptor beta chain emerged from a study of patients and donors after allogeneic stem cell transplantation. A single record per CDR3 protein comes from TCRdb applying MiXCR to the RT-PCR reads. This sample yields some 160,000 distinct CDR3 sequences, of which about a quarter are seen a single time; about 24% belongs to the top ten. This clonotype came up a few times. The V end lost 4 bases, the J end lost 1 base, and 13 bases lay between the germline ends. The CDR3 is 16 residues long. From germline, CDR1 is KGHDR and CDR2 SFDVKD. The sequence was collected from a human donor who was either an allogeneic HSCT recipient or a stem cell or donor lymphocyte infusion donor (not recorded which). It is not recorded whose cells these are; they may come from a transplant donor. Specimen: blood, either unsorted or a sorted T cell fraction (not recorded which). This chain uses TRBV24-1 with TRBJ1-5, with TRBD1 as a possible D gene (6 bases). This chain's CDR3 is CATSERGRGSNQPQHF. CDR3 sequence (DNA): TGTGCCACCAGTGAGAGGGGCAGGGGAAGCAATCAGCCCCAGCATTTT.